Shown below are 27 T cell receptor beta chains from a single sample sequenced in a study of EBV T-cell therapy then PD-1 blockade in nasopharyngeal carcinoma. Specified time point: 266 days after commencement of treatment, after nivolumab therapy. Treatment given: AdE1-LMPpoly-expanded autologous EBV-specific T-cell therapy followed by anti-PD-1 nivolumab. Generated by immunoSEQ multiplex PCR, the TCRdb table keeps only in-frame clones and is missing some. The data hold around 19,000 clones, with about 86% observed a single time. What these receptors recognize is not known. The input for sequencing was CD8+ T cells from blood, taken around day 260 from a patient whose treatment included autologous EBV-specific T cells and nivolumab. The receptors stem from a man aged 40-50 years with nasopharyngeal carcinoma.

This clone showed up just a few times. This sample includes further DNA sequences coding for the same CDR3. The V and J genes are TRBV7-9 and TRBJ1-1; D gene uncertain. The CDR3 is 11 residues long. V was shortened by 2 bases and J by 6 bases, with 4 bases between the two germline ends. CDR1 is SEHNR, CDR2 FQNEAQ, per germline (reference sequence). CDR3 DNA sequence: TGTGCCAGCAGCTTAATGGCTGAAGCTTTCTTT. It specifies CASSLMAEAFF.

This clone has a count of ten or more. This chain joins TRBV10-1 and TRBJ2-7, with D unclear. Germline V gene sequence: CDR1 WNHNN, CDR2 SYGVQD (reference sequence). Trimming left V 8 bases short and J 4 bases short, with 18 bases between. The CDR3 loop spans 14 amino acids. CDR3 residues: CASGLGQVGYEQYF. CDR3 coding DNA: TGCGCCAGCGGCCTAGGGCAGGTCGGATACGAGCAGTACTTC.

This clone was counted a single time. This rearrangement joins TRBV9 to TRBJ2-7; TRBD2 matches 7 bases. The CDR3 sequence is 16 residues long. Germline CDR1 is SGDLS and CDR2 is YYNGEE. Losses at the gene ends were 0 bases for V and 4 bases for J; bases not matched to a gene: 10. CDR3 in amino acids: CASSVATGEGKYEQYF. DNA of the CDR3: TGTGCCAGCAGCGTAGCTACGGGGGAGGGGAAGTACGAGCAGTACTTC. Based on the CDR3 plus reference TRBV9 and TRBJ2-7, the full variable domain is DSGVTQTPKHLITATGQRVTLRCSPRSGDLSVYWYQQSLDQGLQFLIQYYNGEERAKGNILERFSAQQFPDLHSELNLSSLELGDSALYFCASSVATGEGKYEQYFGPGTRLTVT.

In its sample, this clone was seen once. The V call is TRBV24-1, the J call TRBJ1-5; D ambiguous. V shed 3 bases and J shed 9 bases, with 8 bases lying between them. This CDR3 spans 12 amino acids. The germline V gene encodes CDR1 KGHDR and CDR2 SFDVKD. CDR3 DNA sequence: TGTGCCACCAGTGATATGGGCAGGCCCCAGCATTTT. Encoded protein: CATSDMGRPQHF.

This clone was counted once. V gene TRBV20-1 combines with J gene TRBJ2-7; 7 bases fit TRBD1. CDR3 length equals 11 residues. Trimming took 4 bases from V and 6 from J; bases not matched to a gene: 3. CDR1 is DFQATT and CDR2 is SNEGSKA in the germline V gene (reference sequence). For the CDR3, the DNA is TGCAGTGCTACGACAGGGCTCGAGCAGTACTTC. Translation gives CSATTGLEQYF.

The chain is built from TRBV24-1 and TRBJ1-4; D possibly corresponds to TRBD1 (5 bases). This CDR3 comprises 15 residues. Germline values: CDR1 KGHDR, CDR2 SFDVKD. The V and J ends lost 1 base and 7 bases respectively, with 12 bases between them. This CDR3 is CATSDLATESEKLFF. DNA of the CDR3: TGTGCCACCAGTGATTTAGCGACAGAAAGTGAAAAACTGTTTTTT.

To note about this clone: Other DNA variants within this sample encode the same CDR3. The gene calls are TRBV28 and TRBJ2-1; D is unresolved. The CDR3 spans 15 residues. The V gene lost 9 bases and the J gene lost 0 bases, with 15 bases spanning the gap. CDR1 and CDR2 (germline): MDHEN, SYDVKM. CDR3 DNA: TGTGCCAGTAGGACCTCGATAAACTCCTACAATGAGCAGTTCTTC. This codes for CASRTSINSYNEQFF.

J is TRBJ1-2 and V is TRBV28; D unclear. Looked up from germline, CDR1 is MDHEN and CDR2 is SYDVKM. V lost 3 bases to trimming and J lost 2 bases, with 7 bases between them. The CDR3 runs to 13 residues. Here the CDR3 reads CASSFSRNYGYTF. In DNA, the CDR3 is TGTGCCAGCAGTTTTTCTAGGAACTATGGCTACACCTTC.

The chain couples TRBV20-1 to TRBJ1-2; D might be TRBD1 (5 bases). V was clipped by 5 bases and J by 8 bases, with 12 bases between them. There are 11 residues in the CDR3. The germline V gene has CDR1 DFQATT and CDR2 SNEGSKA (reference sequence). CDR3 region: CSAGGELGYTF. In nucleotides, the CDR3 is TGCAGTGCTGGGGGGGAGTTGGGCTACACCTTC.

The V call is TRBV19, the J call TRBJ2-5; D is unresolved. Germline-derived CDR1 and CDR2 are LNHDA and SQIVND (reference sequence). V lost 7 bases and J 3 bases, leaving 12 bases between the germline ends. This CDR3 is 13 amino acids long. CDR3 residues: CASKGPTKETQYF. DNA for the CDR3: TGTGCCAGTAAGGGTCCTACCAAAGAGACCCAGTACTTC.

V gene TRBV6-1 combines with J gene TRBJ1-6, with D maybe TRBD1 (5 bases). V dropped 0 bases and J dropped 3 bases, with 9 bases sitting between them. The length of the CDR3 is 16 residues. Germline CDR1 and CDR2: MNHNS and SASEGT. This CDR3 is CASSEAETDYNSPLHF. The CDR3 bases are TGTGCCAGCAGTGAAGCAGAGACAGACTATAATTCACCCCTCCACTTT.

The rearrangement links TRBV6-5 to TRBJ1-1; D possibly corresponds to TRBD1 (6 bases). Germline V lookup: CDR1 MNHEY, CDR2 SVGAGI. Trimming cost V 8 bases and J 6 bases, with 10 bases left between them. There are 11 residues in the CDR3. The CDR3, as DNA: TGTGCCAGCGCCAGGGGCCCTGAAGCTTTCTTT. It translates to CASARGPEAFF.

The chain employs TRBV9 and TRBJ1-2; the D gene is possibly TRBD1 (6 bases). The CDR3 has 14 residues. Deletions cut 4 bases from V and 6 bases from J, with 16 bases between. CDR1 is SGDLS, CDR2 YYNGEE, per germline. CDR3 sequence: CASSPTTGWDGYTF. In DNA, the CDR3 is TGTGCCAGCAGCCCAACGACAGGTTGGGATGGCTACACCTTC.

By share, this clone ranks as large. The sample holds other DNA sequences that translate to the same CDR3. This sequence joins TRBV25-1 and TRBJ2-3; either TRBD1 or TRBD2 may fit D (5 bases each). In germline, CDR1 is MGHDK, CDR2 SYGVNS. The V end lost 7 bases, the J end lost 6 bases, and 8 bases lay between the germline ends. The CDR3 sequence is 11 residues long. The CDR3 bases are TGTGCCAGCACTTGGGGGGATACGCAGTATTTT. Protein product: CASTWGDTQYF.

V usage is TRBV18 and J usage is TRBJ2-1; 10 positions match TRBD1. The CDR3 is 14 residues long. CDR1 KGHSH and CDR2 LQKENI come from the germline V gene. Trimming removed 6 bases from V and 6 bases from J; junction bases left unmatched: 5. The CDR3 DNA follows: TGTGCCAGCTCGCCCGGGACAGGGGCCAATGAGCAGTTCTTC. Translation gives CASSPGTGANEQFF.

The chain couples TRBV12-3 or TRBV12-4 to TRBJ2-3, with D unclear. V gave up 3 bases and J gave up 4 bases, with 5 bases separating them. This CDR3 is 12 amino acids long. The CDR3 reads CASSLTPDTQYF. DNA for the CDR3: TGTGCCAGCAGTTTGACCCCAGATACGCAGTATTTT.

This clone is a singleton in its sample. The chain uses TRBV19 and TRBJ2-5, with D perhaps matching TRBD1 or TRBD2 (5 bases each). Looked up from germline, CDR1 is LNHDA and CDR2 is SQIVND (reference sequence). Trimming stripped 4 bases from V and 3 bases from J, with 12 bases between. This CDR3 contains 14 residues. The CDR3 sequence is CASSTPGPEETQYF. DNA for the CDR3: TGTGCCAGTAGTACCCCGGGACCGGAAGAGACCCAGTACTTC.

The rearrangement links TRBV9 to TRBJ2-3; 15 bases are shared with TRBD2. V lost 4 bases, J lost 5 bases, and 5 bases stayed unmatched. Germline assignment: CDR1 SGDLS and CDR2 YYNGEE. This CDR3 spans 16 amino acids. This CDR3 reads CASSSRTSGGGDTQYF. In nucleotides, the CDR3 is TGTGCCAGCAGCTCCCGGACTAGCGGGGGGGGAGATACGCAGTATTTT.

The V call is TRBV29-1, the J call TRBJ1-1; D not certain. Trimming stripped 7 bases from V and 1 base from J, with 13 bases between. CDR1 is SQVTM, CDR2 ANQGSEA, per germline. The CDR3 sequence is 13 residues long. CDR3 loop: CSAEWEWNTEAFF. The DNA of the CDR3 is TGCAGCGCGGAGTGGGAGTGGAACACTGAAGCTTTCTTT.

The chain joins TRBV7-6 to TRBJ1-3; D is uncertain. Per germline, CDR1 SGHVS and CDR2 FNYEAQ. Trimming cost V 5 bases and J 4 bases, with 15 bases left between them. The CDR3 has 15 residues. This CDR3 is CASSLGPGAGNTIYF. CDR3 DNA: TGTGCCAGCAGCCTAGGACCCGGCGCCGGAAACACCATATATTTT.

Worth noting for this clone: The same CDR3 is also encoded by other DNA sequences in this sample. The V and J genes are TRBV7-8 and TRBJ2-3; possibly TRBD1 for D (5 bases). Germline V lookup: CDR1 SGHVS, CDR2 FQNEAQ. The CDR3 contains 13 residues. The V end was cut by 1 base, the J end by 4 bases, with 6 bases between. This chain's CDR3 is CASSLVGPDTQYF. The CDR3 DNA sequence: TGTGCCAGCAGCTTAGTGGGGCCAGATACGCAGTATTTT.

The V and J genes are TRBV9 and TRBJ2-7; no firm D call. This CDR3 has 14 residues. V gave up 0 bases and J gave up 4 bases, with 11 bases separating them. Germline-derived CDR1 and CDR2 are SGDLS and YYNGEE. CDR3 nucleotide sequence: TGTGCCAGCAGCGTAGCAATCGAGAAGTACGAGCAGTACTTC. Protein sequence: CASSVAIEKYEQYF.

The chain combines TRBV12-3 or TRBV12-4 with TRBJ1-1, with D uncertain. This CDR3 region has 12 residues. V was cut by 0 bases and J by 8 bases, with 7 bases left in between. CDR3 in amino acids: CASSLAGVEAFF. The CDR3 DNA reads as TGTGCCAGCAGTTTAGCAGGTGTGGAAGCTTTCTTT.

The J gene is TRBJ1-3, the V gene TRBV21-1. TRBV21-1 is a listed pseudogene. There are 15 residues in the CDR3. Here the CDR3 DNA reads TGTGCCAGCAGGGCCAGAGGGGGGACTGGAAACACCATATATTTT. Protein product: CASRARGGTGNTIYF.

The rearrangement uses TRBV7-3 and TRBJ2-3, with D maybe TRBD2 (6 bases). The V and J ends lost 2 bases and 2 bases respectively, with 14 bases between them. The CDR3 loop spans 16 amino acids. Germline CDR1 SGHTA, CDR2 FQGTGA. This chain's CDR3 is CASSLSPSEDTDTQYF. Here the CDR3 DNA reads TGTGCCAGCAGCTTATCTCCTAGCGAGGACACAGATACGCAGTATTTT.

This clone was detected only a few times. The chain employs TRBV7-2 and TRBJ1-2, with 9 bases fitting TRBD1. V was pared by 1 base and J by 4 bases, with 7 bases of the junction left unmatched. This CDR3 spans 16 amino acids. CDR1 SGHTA and CDR2 FQGNSA come from the germline V gene. The CDR3 region is CASSLVVLTGGYGYTF. The CDR3, as DNA: TGTGCCAGCAGCTTAGTAGTTTTGACAGGGGGCTATGGCTACACCTTC.

V and J are TRBV29-1 and TRBJ1-2, with D maybe TRBD1 (6 bases). Trimming stripped 6 bases from V and 3 bases from J, with 8 bases between. The CDR3 runs to 11 residues. Germline CDR1 reads SQVTM; CDR2 reads ANQGSEA. CDR3 DNA: TGCAGCGTCAACAGGGACTATGGCTACACCTTC. Its protein is CSVNRDYGYTF.